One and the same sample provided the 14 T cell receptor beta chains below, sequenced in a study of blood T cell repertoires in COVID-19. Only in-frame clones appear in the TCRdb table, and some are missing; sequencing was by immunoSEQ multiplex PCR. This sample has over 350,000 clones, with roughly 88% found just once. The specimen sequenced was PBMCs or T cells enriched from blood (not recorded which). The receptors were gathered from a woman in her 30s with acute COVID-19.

The CDR3 DNA follows: TGTGCCAGCAGTTGGCGTGAGAGGTGGTATTTT. Translated: CASSWRERWYF. J is TRBJ1-3 and V is TRBV27; D remains ambiguous. This CDR3 is built from 11 residues. Germline V gives CDR1 MNHEY, CDR2 SMNVEV (reference sequence). V dropped 4 bases and J dropped 16 bases, with 14 bases sitting between them.

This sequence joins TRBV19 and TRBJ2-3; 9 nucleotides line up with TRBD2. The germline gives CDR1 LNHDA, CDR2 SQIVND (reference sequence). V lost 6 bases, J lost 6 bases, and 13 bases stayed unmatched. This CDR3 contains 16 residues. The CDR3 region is CASSSPRGGARDTQYF. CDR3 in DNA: TGTGCCAGTAGCTCTCCACGCGGGGGGGCGAGGGATACGCAGTATTTT.

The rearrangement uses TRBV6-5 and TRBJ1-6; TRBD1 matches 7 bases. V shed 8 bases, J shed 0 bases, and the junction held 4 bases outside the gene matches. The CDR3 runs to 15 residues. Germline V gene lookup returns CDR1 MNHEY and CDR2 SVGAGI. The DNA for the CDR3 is TGTGCCAGCTTATGGGACAGCTCCTATAATTCACCCCTCCACTTT. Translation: CASLWDSSYNSPLHF.

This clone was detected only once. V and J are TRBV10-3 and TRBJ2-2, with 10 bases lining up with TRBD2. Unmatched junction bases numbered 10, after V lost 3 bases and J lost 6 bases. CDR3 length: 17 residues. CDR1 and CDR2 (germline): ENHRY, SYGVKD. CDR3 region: CAISDGSGGRFAGELFF. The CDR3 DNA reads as TGTGCCATCAGTGACGGTAGCGGGGGGAGGTTCGCCGGGGAGCTGTTTTTT.

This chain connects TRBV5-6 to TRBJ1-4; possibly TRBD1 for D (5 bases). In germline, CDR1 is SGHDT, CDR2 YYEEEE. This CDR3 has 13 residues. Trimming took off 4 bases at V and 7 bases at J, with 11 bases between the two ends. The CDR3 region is CASSQGLSEKLFF. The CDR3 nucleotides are TGTGCCAGCAGCCAGGGACTTAGTGAAAAACTGTTTTTT.

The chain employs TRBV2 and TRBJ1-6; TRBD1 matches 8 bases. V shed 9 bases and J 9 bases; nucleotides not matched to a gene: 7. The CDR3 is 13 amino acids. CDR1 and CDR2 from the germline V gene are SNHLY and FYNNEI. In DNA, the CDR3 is TGTGCCAGTGGGCAGGGGGCCGGTTCACCCCTCCACTTT. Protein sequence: CASGQGAGSPLHF.

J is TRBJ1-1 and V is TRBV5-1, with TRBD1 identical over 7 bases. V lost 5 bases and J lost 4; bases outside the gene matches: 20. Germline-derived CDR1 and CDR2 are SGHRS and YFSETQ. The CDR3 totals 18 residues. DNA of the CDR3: TGCGCCAGCAGTCGCACGGGCAGGGGGTCCCCTTCTGTCACTGAAGCTTTCTTT. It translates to CASSRTGRGSPSVTEAFF.

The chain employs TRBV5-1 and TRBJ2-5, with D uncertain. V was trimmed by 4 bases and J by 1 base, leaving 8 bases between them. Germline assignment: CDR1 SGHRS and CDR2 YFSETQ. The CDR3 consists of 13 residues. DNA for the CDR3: TGCGCCAGCAGCACCGGGTCCCAAGAGACCCAGTACTTC. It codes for CASSTGSQETQYF.

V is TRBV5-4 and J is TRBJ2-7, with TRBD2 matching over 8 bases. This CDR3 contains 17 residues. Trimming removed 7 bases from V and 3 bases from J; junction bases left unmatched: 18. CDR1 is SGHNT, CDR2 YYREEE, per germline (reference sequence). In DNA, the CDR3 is TGTGCCAGCGGAAGCTTGGATCAGCGGGGGCTTTTCTACGAGCAGTACTTC. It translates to CASGSLDQRGLFYEQYF.

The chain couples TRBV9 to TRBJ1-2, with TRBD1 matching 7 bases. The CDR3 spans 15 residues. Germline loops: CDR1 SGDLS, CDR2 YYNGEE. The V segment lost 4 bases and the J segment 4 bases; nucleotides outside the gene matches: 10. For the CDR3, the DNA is TGTGCCAGCAGCATAGGTCAGGGGGTTGGCTATGGCTACACCTTC. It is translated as CASSIGQGVGYGYTF.

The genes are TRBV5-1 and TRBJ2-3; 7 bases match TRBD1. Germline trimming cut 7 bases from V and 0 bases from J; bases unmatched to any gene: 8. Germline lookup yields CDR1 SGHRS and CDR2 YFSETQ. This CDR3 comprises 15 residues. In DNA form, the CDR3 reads TGCGCCAGCGTCGGGGACAGCCCTAGCACAGATACGCAGTATTTT. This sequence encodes CASVGDSPSTDTQYF.

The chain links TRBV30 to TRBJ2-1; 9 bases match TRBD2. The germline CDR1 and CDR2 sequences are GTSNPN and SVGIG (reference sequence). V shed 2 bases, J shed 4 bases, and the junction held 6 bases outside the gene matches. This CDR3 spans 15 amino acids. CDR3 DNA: TGTGCCTGGAGTCTTTGGAGCGGGGGGTACAATGAGCAGTTCTTC. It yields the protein CAWSLWSGGYNEQFF.

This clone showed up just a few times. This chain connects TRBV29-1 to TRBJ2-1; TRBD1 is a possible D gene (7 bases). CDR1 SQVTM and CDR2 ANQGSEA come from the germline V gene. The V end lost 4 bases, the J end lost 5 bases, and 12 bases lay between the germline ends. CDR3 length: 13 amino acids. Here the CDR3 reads CSVARDRDNEQFF. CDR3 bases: TGCAGCGTTGCGCGGGACAGAGACAATGAGCAGTTCTTC.

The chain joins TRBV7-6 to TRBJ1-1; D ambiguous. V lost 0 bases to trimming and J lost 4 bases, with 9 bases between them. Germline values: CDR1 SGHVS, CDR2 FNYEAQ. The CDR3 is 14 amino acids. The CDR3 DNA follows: TGTGCCAGCAGCTTAGCGTCCGGTTCCACTGAAGCTTTCTTT. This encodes CASSLASGSTEAFF.